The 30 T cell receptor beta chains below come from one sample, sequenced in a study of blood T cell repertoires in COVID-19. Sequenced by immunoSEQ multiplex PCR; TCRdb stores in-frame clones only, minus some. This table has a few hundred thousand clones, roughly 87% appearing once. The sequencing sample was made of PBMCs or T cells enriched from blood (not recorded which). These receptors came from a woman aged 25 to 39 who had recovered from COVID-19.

The CDR3 is CAISAGQGIYNEQFF. The CDR3 DNA is TGTGCCATCAGTGCTGGACAGGGGATTTACAATGAGCAGTTCTTC. The chain joins TRBV10-3 to TRBJ2-1; 9 positions agree with TRBD1. The CDR3 extends over 15 amino acids. Germline V gene lookup returns CDR1 ENHRY and CDR2 SYGVKD. J lost 4 bases, V lost 4 bases, and 5 bases had no gene match.

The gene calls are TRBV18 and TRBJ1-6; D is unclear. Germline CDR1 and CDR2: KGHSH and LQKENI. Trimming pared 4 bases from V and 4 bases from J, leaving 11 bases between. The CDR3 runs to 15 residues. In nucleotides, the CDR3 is TGTGCCAGCTCACAAACTGGGCAGTATAATTCACCCCTCCACTTT. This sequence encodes CASSQTGQYNSPLHF.

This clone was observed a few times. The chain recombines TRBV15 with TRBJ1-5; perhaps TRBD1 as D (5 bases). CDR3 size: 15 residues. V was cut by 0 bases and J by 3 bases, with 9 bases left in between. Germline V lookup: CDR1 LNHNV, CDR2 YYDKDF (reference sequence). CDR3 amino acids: CATSRDRQYNQPQHF. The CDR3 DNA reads TGTGCCACCAGCAGAGATCGACAGTACAATCAGCCCCAGCATTTT.

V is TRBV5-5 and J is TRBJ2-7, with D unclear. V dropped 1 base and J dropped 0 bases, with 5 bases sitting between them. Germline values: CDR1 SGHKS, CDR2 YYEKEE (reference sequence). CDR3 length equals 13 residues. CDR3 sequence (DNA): TGTGCCAGCAGCTTGCCGAGCTCCTACGAGCAGTACTTC. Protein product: CASSLPSSYEQYF.

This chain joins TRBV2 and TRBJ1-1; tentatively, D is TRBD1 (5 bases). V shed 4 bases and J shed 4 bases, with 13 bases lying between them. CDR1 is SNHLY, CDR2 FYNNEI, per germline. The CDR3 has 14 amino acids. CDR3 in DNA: TGTGCCAGCAGTGGACAGCTGCGAAGCACTGAAGCTTTCTTT. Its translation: CASSGQLRSTEAFF.

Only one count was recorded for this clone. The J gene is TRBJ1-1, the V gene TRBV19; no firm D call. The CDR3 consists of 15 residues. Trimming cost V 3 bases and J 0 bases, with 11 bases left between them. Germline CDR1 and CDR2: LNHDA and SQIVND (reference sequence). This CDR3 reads CASSINEGLNTEAFF. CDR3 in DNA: TGTGCCAGTAGTATTAACGAGGGCTTGAACACTGAAGCTTTCTTT.

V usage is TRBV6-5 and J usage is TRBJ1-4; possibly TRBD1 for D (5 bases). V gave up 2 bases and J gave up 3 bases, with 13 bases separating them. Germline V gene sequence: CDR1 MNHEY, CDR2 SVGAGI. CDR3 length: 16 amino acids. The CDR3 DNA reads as TGTGCCAGCAGTTACGCCGTTAGGGGTGCTAATGAAAAACTGTTTTTT. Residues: CASSYAVRGANEKLFF.

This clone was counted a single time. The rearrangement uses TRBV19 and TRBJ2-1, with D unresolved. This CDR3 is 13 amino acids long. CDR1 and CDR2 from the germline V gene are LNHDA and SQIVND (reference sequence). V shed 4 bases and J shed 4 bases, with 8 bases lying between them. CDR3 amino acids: CASSSDPYNEQFF. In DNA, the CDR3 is TGTGCCAGTAGTAGCGATCCTTACAATGAGCAGTTCTTC.

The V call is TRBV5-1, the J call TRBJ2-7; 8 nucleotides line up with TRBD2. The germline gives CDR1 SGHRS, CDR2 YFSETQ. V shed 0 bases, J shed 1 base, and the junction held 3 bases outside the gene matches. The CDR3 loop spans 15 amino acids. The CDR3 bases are TGCGCCAGCAGCTTGGCACTAGCGGAGTCCTACGAGCAGTACTTC. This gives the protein CASSLALAESYEQYF.

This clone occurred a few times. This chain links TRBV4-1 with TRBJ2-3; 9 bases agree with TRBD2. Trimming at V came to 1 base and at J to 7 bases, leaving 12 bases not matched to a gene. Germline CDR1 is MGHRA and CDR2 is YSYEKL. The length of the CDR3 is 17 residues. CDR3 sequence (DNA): TGCGCCAGCAGCCAAGTATTTTCGGCTAGCGGGATACATACGCAGTATTTT. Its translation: CASSQVFSASGIHTQYF.

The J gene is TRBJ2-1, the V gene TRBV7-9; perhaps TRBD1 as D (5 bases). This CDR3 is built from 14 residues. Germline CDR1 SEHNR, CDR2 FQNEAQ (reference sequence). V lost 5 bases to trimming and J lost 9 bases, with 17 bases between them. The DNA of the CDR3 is TGTGCCAGCAGCCCCCCCTCAGGGTGGGTTGAGCAGTTCTTC. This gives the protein CASSPPSGWVEQFF.

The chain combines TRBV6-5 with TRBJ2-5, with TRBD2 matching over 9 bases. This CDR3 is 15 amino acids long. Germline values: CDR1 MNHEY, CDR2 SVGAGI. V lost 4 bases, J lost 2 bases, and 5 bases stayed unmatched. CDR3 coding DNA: TGTGCCAGCAGTTCAACTAGCGGGCCACAAGAGACCCAGTACTTC. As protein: CASSSTSGPQETQYF.

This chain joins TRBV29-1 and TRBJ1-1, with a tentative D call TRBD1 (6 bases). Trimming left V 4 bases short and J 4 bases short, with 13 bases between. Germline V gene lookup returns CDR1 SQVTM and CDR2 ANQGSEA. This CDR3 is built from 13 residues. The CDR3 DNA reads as TGCAGCGTTGGACTAATAGGGGGCACTGAAGCTTTCTTT. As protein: CSVGLIGGTEAFF.

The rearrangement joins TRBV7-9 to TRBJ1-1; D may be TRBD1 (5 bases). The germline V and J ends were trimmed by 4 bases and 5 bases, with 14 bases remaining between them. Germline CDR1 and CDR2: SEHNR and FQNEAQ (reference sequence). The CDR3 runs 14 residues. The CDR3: CASSSQVGLTEAFF. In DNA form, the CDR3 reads TGTGCCAGCAGCTCACAGGTGGGGTTAACTGAAGCTTTCTTT.

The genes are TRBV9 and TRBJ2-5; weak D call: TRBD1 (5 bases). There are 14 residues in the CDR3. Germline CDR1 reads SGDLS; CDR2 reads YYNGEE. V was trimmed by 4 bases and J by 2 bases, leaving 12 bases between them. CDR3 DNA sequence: TGTGCCAGCAGCTCAGGGTACGGGCAAGAGACCCAGTACTTC. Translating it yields CASSSGYGQETQYF.

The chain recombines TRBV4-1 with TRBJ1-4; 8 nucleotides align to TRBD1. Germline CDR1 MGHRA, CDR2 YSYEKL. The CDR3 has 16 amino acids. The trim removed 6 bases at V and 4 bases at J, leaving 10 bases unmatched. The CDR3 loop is CASSYLPGQDNEKLFF. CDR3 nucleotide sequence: TGCGCCAGCAGTTACCTGCCGGGACAGGATAATGAAAAACTGTTTTTT.

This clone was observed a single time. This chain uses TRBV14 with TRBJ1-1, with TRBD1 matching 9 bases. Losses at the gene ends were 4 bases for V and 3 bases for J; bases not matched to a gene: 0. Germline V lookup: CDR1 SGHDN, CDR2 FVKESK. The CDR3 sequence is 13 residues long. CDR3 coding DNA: TGTGCCAGCAGCCGACAGGGGGACACTGAAGCTTTCTTT. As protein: CASSRQGDTEAFF.

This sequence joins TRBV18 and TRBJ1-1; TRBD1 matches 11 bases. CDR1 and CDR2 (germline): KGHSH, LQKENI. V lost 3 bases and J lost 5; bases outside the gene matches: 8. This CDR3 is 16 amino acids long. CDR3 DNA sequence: TGTGCCAGCTCACCGGACAGGGGGCGAAGGGAGACTGAAGCTTTCTTT. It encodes CASSPDRGRRETEAFF.

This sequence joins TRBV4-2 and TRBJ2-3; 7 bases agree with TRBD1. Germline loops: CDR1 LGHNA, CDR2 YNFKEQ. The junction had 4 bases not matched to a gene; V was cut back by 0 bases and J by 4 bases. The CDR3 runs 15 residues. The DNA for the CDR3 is TGTGCCAGCAGCCAAGATAGGACAGGTTCAGATACGCAGTATTTT. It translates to CASSQDRTGSDTQYF.

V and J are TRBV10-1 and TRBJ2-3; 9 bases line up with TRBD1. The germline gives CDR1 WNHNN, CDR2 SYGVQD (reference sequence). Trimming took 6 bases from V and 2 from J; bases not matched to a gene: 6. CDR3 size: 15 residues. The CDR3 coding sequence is TGCGCCAGCAGCACCGGGACAGGGCACACAGATACGCAGTATTTT. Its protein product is CASSTGTGHTDTQYF.

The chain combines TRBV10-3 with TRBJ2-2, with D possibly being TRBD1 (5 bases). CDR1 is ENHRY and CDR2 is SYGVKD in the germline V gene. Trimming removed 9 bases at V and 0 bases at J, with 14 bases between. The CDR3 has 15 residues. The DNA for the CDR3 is TGTGCCATACATTCGGACATCCCGAACACCGGGGAGCTGTTTTTT. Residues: CAIHSDIPNTGELFF.

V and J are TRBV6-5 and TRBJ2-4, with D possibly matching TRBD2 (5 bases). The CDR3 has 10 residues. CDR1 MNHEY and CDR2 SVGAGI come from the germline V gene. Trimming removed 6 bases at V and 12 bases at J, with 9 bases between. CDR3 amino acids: CASRGANQYF. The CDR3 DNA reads TGTGCCAGCAGGGGAGCAAATCAGTACTTC.

The CDR3 here is CASNEPRSSYEQYF. CDR3 DNA: TGTGCCAGCAACGAGCCCCGAAGCTCCTACGAGCAGTACTTC. The rearrangement joins TRBV27 to TRBJ2-7; D is ambiguous. The CDR3 totals 14 residues. Germline-derived CDR1 and CDR2 are MNHEY and SMNVEV (reference sequence). V dropped 7 bases and J dropped 0 bases, with 13 bases sitting between them.

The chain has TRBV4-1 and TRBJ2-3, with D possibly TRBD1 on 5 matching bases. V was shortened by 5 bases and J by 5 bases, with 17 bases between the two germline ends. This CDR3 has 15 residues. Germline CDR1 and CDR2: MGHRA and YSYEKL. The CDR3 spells CASSETESVRDTQYF. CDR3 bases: TGCGCCAGCAGCGAGACAGAGTCTGTGAGAGATACGCAGTATTTT.

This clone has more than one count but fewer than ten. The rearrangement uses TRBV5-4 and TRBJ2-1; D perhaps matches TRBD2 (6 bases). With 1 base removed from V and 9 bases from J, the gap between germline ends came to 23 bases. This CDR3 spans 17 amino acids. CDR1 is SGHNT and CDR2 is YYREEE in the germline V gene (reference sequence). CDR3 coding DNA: TGTGCCAGCAGCTTGTTGTCGGCGGGCCAGCTCGGGGGTGAGCAGTTCTTC. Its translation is CASSLLSAGQLGGEQFF.

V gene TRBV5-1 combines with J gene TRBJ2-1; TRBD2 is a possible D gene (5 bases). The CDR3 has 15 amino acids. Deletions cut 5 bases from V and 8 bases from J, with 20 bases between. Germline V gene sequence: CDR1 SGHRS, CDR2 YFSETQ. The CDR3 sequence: CASSLSGHQRDEQFF. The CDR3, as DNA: TGCGCCAGCAGTTTGTCGGGTCATCAGAGGGATGAGCAGTTCTTC.

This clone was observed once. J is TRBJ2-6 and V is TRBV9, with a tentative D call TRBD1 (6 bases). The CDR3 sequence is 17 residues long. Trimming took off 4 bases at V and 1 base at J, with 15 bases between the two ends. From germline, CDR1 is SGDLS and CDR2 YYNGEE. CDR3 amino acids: CASSPFRRGSGANVLTF. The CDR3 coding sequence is TGTGCCAGCAGCCCTTTCCGCAGGGGTTCTGGGGCCAACGTCCTGACTTTC. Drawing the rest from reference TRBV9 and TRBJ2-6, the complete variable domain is DSGVTQTPKHLITATGQRVTLRCSPRSGDLSVYWYQQSLDQGLQFLIQYYNGEERAKGNILERFSAQQFPDLHSELNLSSLELGDSALYFCASSPFRRGSGANVLTFGAGSRLTVL.

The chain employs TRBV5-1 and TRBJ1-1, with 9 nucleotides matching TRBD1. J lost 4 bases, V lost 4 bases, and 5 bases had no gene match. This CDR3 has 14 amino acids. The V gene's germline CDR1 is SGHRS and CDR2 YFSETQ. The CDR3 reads CASSPDRGATEAFF. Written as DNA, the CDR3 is TGCGCCAGCAGCCCGGACAGGGGAGCCACTGAAGCTTTCTTT.

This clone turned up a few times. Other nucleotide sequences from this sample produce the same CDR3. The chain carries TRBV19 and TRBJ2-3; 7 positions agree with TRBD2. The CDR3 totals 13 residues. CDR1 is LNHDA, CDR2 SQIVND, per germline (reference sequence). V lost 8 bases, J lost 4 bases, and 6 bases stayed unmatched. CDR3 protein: CASRVAGADTQYF. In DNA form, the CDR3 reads TGTGCCAGTCGTGTGGCGGGAGCAGATACGCAGTATTTT.

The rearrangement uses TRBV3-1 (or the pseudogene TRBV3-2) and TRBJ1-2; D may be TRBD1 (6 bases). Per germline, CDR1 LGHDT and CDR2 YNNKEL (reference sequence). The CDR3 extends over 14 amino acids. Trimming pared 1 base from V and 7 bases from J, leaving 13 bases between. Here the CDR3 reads CASSQGWGLTGYTF. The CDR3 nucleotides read TGTGCCAGCAGCCAAGGGTGGGGGCTAACTGGCTACACCTTC.